What follows describes a single TCR beta chain. Clones were sequenced by immunoSEQ multiplex PCR, and TCRdb holds only the in-frame ones, with some missing. The sample contains millions of clones, 85% to 95% of which appear only once. The entry originates in a study of shared clonotypes between healthy human individuals. Whole-study context: A donor's plate count was three for CD4 naive and three for CD4 memory; CD8 naive had two and CD8 memory one.

Germline CDR1 MNHNY, CDR2 SVGAGI (reference sequence). Trimming removed 5 bases from V and 2 bases from J, with 13 bases in between. The CDR3 has 14 amino acids. The chain joins TRBV6-6 to TRBJ2-7; perhaps TRBD2 as D (6 bases). The receptor comes from a man between 18 and 35 years old in good health. The sequenced sample consisted of naive CD4+ T cells sorted from blood. Subset: CD45RA+ positively selected. CDR3 nucleotides: TGTGCCAGCAGTCTGTTGCGGGATACCTACGAGCAGTACTTC. Translation gives CASSLLRDTYEQYF.